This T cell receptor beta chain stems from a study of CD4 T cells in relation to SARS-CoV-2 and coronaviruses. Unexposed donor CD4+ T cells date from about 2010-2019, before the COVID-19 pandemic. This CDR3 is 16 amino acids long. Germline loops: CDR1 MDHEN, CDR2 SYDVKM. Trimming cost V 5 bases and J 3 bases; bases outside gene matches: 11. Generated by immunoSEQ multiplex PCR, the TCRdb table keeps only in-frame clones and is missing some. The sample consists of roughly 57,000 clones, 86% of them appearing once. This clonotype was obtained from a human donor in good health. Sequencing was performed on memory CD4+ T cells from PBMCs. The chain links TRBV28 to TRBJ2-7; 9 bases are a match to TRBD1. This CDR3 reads CASSLGVLDRGYEQYF. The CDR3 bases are TGTGCCAGCAGTCTCGGGGTCCTGGACAGGGGCTACGAGCAGTACTTC.